This TCR beta chain was profiled in a study of T cell clones after liver transplantation (dated by TCRdb to about 2019). Regarding the study in general: The samples were obtained from ITN030ST, a randomized trial that attempted immunosuppression withdrawal within 2 years after liver transplantation. Donor-reactive T cell clones were identified by TCRbeta sequencing following a pre-transplant mixed lymphocyte reaction and were subsequently tracked in post-transplant blood. As an antigen-independent comparator for the donor-reactive sequences, third party-reactive TCRbeta sequences from pre-transplant MLRs were identified as well. Of the eight recipients, a few were HCV-positive, while the remaining recipients had been transplanted for non-autoimmune, non-viral indications. Subjects received no induction therapy and standard immunosuppression until randomization at 12-24 months post-transplant. Tolerance was defined as complete withdrawal of immunosuppression for at least one year without a rise in liver enzymes beyond twice the upper limit of normal. Blood samples were taken pre-transplant, pre-randomization before withdrawal, and post-randomization after full withdrawal or failed withdrawal. Of the 8 liver transplant recipients making up the studied cohort, 3 were classified as tolerant and 5 as non-tolerant.

With respect to this clone: Its antigen is not yet known. No much larger clonotype is one base removed from it; base qualities were not supplied.

High-throughput TCRbeta CDR3 sequencing of frozen genomic DNA was performed by immunoSEQ, including PCR amplification, mapping, bias correction and internal controls. Per the original workflow: Only productive rearrangements were retained, and each unique TCRbeta sequence was defined by its CDR3 nucleotide sequence together with its V and J gene. For a sequence to be called donor-reactive, it needed a frequency of at least 0.01% and at least 5-fold expansion in CFSE-low cells compared with unstimulated pre-transplant cells. To ensure at least 90% detection power, minimum frequency thresholds were set for each subject based on that subject's lowest-template unstimulated sample. Jensen-Shannon divergence between the top 1000 TCRbeta sequences post-transplant and pre-transplant was used to measure repertoire turnover. Two-sided Fisher's exact tests were used to test for changes in the detection of donor-reactive sequences. TCRdb holds this immuneACCESS table with in-frame rearrangements only. Some clones are missing; in checked studies, unresolved V genes explain under half, and the rest has no known cause. That table supplies the V and J calls and clone size; D and trimming were determined from the DNA. The sample yields some 70,000 clones; roughly nine tenths were counted once. Of the sample, less than 3.5% falls within the top ten clones.

Here is what the overall study found, with its caveats: Low numbers of available donor cells limited the measurable donor-reactive repertoire in two subjects. Because allograft tissue specimens were not available, migration of donor-reactive T cells into the graft, rather than deletion, may have occurred. A greater decline was seen for donor-reactive sequences than for third party-reactive sequences, suggesting partial antigen-specific deletion unrelated to withdrawal success. In 5 of 8 subjects, regardless of tolerance or HCV status, circulating donor-reactive CD4 TCRbeta sequences dropped significantly post-transplant. The conclusions were considered preliminary, being limited by small, heterogeneous patient numbers and non-standardized post-transplant time points. After accounting for repertoire turnover, donor-reactive detection was significantly reduced in 7 of 8 subjects for CD4 and 8 of 8 for CD8.

Interpreted using the paper, the time point label stands for: pre-transplant. Thawed unstimulated PBMCs were stained for CD3, CD4 and CD8 and FACS-sorted into CD3+CD4+ and CD3+CD8+ populations. All 8 studied subjects were randomized to immunosuppression withdrawal. Genomic DNA was isolated with the Qiagen DNeasy Blood and Tissue Kit. Unmatched junction bases come to 5, with V trimmed by 3 bases and J by 5 bases. Reading the germline V gene gives CDR1 MDHEN and CDR2 SYDVKM. The CDR3 runs 15 residues from the cysteine to the phenylalanine. The retained sequence is limited to the CDR3, 45 bases, with the frame set at the first base.

Rearrangement joined TRBV28 to TRBJ2-2, with 8 bases in between that match TRBD1. This specimen was CD4+ T cells from blood, taken before liver transplant. This sequence originates from a human donor who received a liver transplant. CDR3 loop: CASSLQGARTGELFF. The nucleotide sequence is given as TGTGCCAGCAGTTTGCAGGGGGCGCGAACCGGGGAGCTGTTTTTT. Reference TRBV28 and TRBJ2-2 proteins supply the regions before and after the CDR3; the full variable domain is: DVKVTQSSRYLVKRTGEKVFLECVQDMDHENMFWYRQDPGLGLRLIYFSYDVKMKEKGDIPEGYSVSREKKERFSLILESASTNQTSMYLCASSLQGARTGELFFGEGSRLTVL.